This T cell receptor beta chain is from a study of T-cell memory formation after mild COVID-19. Overall study findings and caveats: For second-wave clones that peaked at day 37, SARS-CoV-2 specificity went unverified.

Notes on this clonotype: Its antigen is unknown.

Trimming cost V 5 bases and J 2 bases, with 9 bases left between them. CDR1 is SNHLY and CDR2 is FYNNEI in the germline V gene. CDR3 length: 13 amino acids. TCRdb passed the 5' RACE reads through MiXCR, listing each CDR3 protein once. The table shows about 340,000 distinct CDR3 sequences, with 20% to 25% occurring only once. The genes are TRBV2 and TRBJ1-1; D gene ambiguous. The sequenced material came from PBMCs or a T cell subset sorted from them (not recorded which). This TCR was recovered from a man aged 18 to 35 who had mild COVID-19 (a few samples of this study predate the infection). Cell type and time point are not known. This CDR3 reads CASSFEPNTEAFF. The CDR3 region has the DNA TGTGCCAGCAGTTTTGAGCCTAACACTGAAGCTTTCTTT.